The source of this TCR beta chain is a study of a mutant IDH1 vaccine in newly diagnosed glioma. About the study: Vaccinations were initiated 4-6 weeks following radiotherapy alone, or were given together with temozolomide cycles. Earlier treatment was radiotherapy, temozolomide, or both, with most getting both. Scheduled at week 35, visit V12 preceded visit V13, held at week 47.

This table comes from immunoSEQ multiplex PCR, and its TCRdb copy is limited to in-frame clones, with some not included. The sample lists 65,000 to 85,000 clones, around nine tenths seen once, with 1.5% to 2.5% in the top ten. CDR3 length: 15 amino acids. The V gene's germline CDR1 is SGDLS and CDR2 YYNGEE. V dropped 5 bases and J dropped 0 bases, with 13 bases sitting between them. As for this clone: The antigen remains unidentified.

Specified time point: week 35, safety follow-up. Doses comprised 300 ug of mutant IDH1 20-mer peptide each, plus topical imiquimod. Astrocytomas found in donors were new, WHO grade 3 or 4, IDH1-mutant and ATRX-lost. Specimen: PBMCs, collected from a glioma patient whose treatment included an IDH1 peptide vaccine. The V and J genes are TRBV9 and TRBJ2-3; D perhaps matches TRBD2 (6 bases). This TCR was sampled from a man aged 30 to 45 with glioma. In DNA, the CDR3 is TGTGCCAGCAGTGACCAGCGGGCCAGCACAGATACGCAGTATTTT. Its translation is CASSDQRASTDTQYF.